This T cell receptor beta chain was sequenced for a study of Siglec-9 on CD8 T cells in melanoma (dated by TCRdb to about 2019). As for the study more broadly: The study investigated Siglec-9 expression on CD8+ T cells and the role of Siglec-9 in regulating T cells in the melanoma tumor microenvironment. General findings and caveats noted by the study authors: According to the reported findings, Siglec-9 marked and regulated a subset of effector memory CD8+ T cells that seemed to build up inside melanoma tumors.

The library was prepared using the immunoSEQ multiplex PCR assay. TCRdb retrieved this table from immuneACCESS and kept in-frame rearrangements only. Not all clones are present; in checked studies, unresolved V genes account for under half, and no reason is known for the remainder. Here the sample has over 30,000 clones; 65% to 85% occur a single time. Approximately 2% of the sample is held by the ten biggest clonotypes. Concerning this clone itself: Its antigen is not yet known. Base qualities were left out, and no much larger clone turns up one base away.

Sequencing input: Siglec-9- CD8+ T cells sorted from blood. The cell subset or site label for this specimen denotes: CD8 T cells lacking Siglec-9. The clonotype originates from a human donor in good health.

This receptor carries the CDR3 CATRGRGRETQYF. Here is the DNA: TGTGCCACCAGAGGCAGGGGGCGAGAGACCCAGTACTTC. The chain links TRBV15 with TRBJ2-5, and 8 bases in between align with TRBD1. The CDR3 covers 13 residues, taking in both the cysteine and the phenylalanine. The retained sequence is limited to the CDR3, 39 bases, with the frame set at the first base. Trimming removed 6 bases from V and 4 bases from J; the gene matches leave 4 bases unexplained. The germline V gene (reference sequence) specifies LNHNV as CDR1 and YYDKDF as CDR2.